A selection of T cell receptor beta chains follows, all from one sample in a study of T cell responses to AZD1222 COVID-19 vaccine. The assay was immunoSEQ multiplex PCR, and TCRdb's table has in-frame clones only and misses some. The sample shows 95,000 to 100,000 clones, around nine tenths of them seen only once. The sample was peripheral blood, taken on day 0 of AZD1222 vaccination. Receptor source: an adult in good health. Each CDR3 is given without its conserved first and last residue. Each record gives: J gene, V gene, CDR3 protein.

J: TRBJ1-1
V: TRBV18
CDR3: ASSPYAAPMNTEAF

J: TRBJ2-5
V: TRBV7-2
CDR3: ASRRGAGQETQY

J: TRBJ2-3
V: TRBV19
CDR3: ASSNEWGGRSDTQY

J: TRBJ1-2
V: TRBV7-2
CDR3: ASSSRGDRLSSYGYT

J: TRBJ1-2
V: TRBV21-1
CDR3: ASSKGRPYGYT

J: TRBJ2-7
V: TRBV6-6
CDR3: ASTRGVTYEQY

J: TRBJ1-1
V: TRBV5-8
CDR3: ASRPPGATEAF

J: TRBJ2-7
V: TRBV4-1
CDR3: ASSQVGPKLSYEQY

J: TRBJ1-6
V: TRBV5-4
CDR3: ASSFQTANSPLH

J: TRBJ1-1
V: TRBV4-1
CDR3: ASSQVFEGNTEAF

J: TRBJ2-7
V: TRBV13
CDR3: ASSLKAGQLNTYEQY

J: TRBJ1-5
V: TRBV7-8
CDR3: ASAGAYANNQPQH

J: TRBJ1-2
V: TRBV6-5
CDR3: ASSNEGRYGYT

J: TRBJ2-5
V: TRBV3-1/TRBV3-2
CDR3: ASSQGVQETQY

J: TRBJ1-1
V: TRBV5-6
CDR3: ASSPGNDRKAF

J: TRBJ1-1
V: TRBV30
CDR3: AWSVTGDTEAF

J: TRBJ2-7
V: TRBV5-4
CDR3: ASSLEASSSYEQY

J: TRBJ2-1
V: TRBV7-9
CDR3: ASSLAGLAGGLRVDEQF

J: TRBJ1-1
V: TRBV27
CDR3: ASSPLGRENTEAF

J: TRBJ1-4
V: TRBV4-2
CDR3: ASSHGDRALEKLF

J: TRBJ1-2
V: TRBV6-1
CDR3: ASSEVTGPGDILTNYGYT

J: TRBJ1-3
V: TRBV5-7
CDR3: ASSLITGTCGNTIY

J: TRBJ1-2
V: TRBV5-4
CDR3: ASSLEPGPHPNYGYT

J: TRBJ1-1
V: TRBV15
CDR3: ATSSQAETTEAF

J: TRBJ2-7
V: TRBV6-4
CDR3: ASRSLSQTGYEQY